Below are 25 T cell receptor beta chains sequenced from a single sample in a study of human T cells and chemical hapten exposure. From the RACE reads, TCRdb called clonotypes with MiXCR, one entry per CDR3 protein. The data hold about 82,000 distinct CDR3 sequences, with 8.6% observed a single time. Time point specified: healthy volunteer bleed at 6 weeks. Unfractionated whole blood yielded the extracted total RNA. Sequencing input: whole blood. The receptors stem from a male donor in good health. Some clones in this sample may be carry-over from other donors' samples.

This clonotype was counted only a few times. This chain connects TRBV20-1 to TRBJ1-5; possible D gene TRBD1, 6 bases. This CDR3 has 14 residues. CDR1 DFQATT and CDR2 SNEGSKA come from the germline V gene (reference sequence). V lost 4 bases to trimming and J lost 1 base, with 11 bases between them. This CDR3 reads CSAKDSTSNQPQHF. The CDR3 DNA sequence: TGCAGTGCTAAGGACAGCACAAGCAATCAGCCCCAGCATTTT.

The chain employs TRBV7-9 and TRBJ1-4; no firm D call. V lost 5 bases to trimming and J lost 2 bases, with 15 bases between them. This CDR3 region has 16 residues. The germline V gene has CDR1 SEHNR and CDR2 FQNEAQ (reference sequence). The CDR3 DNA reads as TGTGCCAGCAGCCCAAGCCTCCTCCGTACTAATGAAAAACTGTTTTTT. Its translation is CASSPSLLRTNEKLFF.

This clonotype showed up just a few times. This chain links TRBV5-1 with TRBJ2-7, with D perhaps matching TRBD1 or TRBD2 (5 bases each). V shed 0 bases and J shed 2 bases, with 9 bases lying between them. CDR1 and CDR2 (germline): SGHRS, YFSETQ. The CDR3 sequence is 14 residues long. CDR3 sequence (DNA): TGCGCCAGCAGCTTGGGTGGGACCGCCTACGAGCAGTACTTC. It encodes CASSLGGTAYEQYF. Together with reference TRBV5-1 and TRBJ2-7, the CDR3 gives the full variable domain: KAGVTQTPRYLIKTRGQQVTLSCSPISGHRSVSWYQQTPGQGLQFLFEYFSETQRNKGNFPGRFSGRQFSNSRSEMNVSTLELGDSALYLCASSLGGTAYEQYFGPGTRLTVT.

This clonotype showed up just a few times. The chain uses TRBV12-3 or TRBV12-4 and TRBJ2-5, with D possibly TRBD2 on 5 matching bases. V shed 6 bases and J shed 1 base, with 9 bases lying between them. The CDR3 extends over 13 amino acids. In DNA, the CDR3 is TGTGCCAGCAGCCCAGCGGTCCAAGAGACCCAGTACTTC. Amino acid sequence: CASSPAVQETQYF.

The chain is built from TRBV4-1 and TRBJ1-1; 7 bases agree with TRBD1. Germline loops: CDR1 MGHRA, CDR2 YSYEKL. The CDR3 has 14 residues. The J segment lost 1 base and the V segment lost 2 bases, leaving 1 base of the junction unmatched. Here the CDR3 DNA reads TGCGCCAGCAGCCAACGACAGGGGAACACTGAAGCTTTCTTT. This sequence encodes CASSQRQGNTEAFF.

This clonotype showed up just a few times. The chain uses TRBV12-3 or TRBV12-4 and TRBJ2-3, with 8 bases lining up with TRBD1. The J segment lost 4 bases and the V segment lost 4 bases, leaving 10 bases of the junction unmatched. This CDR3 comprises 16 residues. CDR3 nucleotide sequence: TGTGCCAGCAGTTCAGAGGACAGGGTGCACTCAGATACGCAGTATTTT. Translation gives CASSSEDRVHSDTQYF.

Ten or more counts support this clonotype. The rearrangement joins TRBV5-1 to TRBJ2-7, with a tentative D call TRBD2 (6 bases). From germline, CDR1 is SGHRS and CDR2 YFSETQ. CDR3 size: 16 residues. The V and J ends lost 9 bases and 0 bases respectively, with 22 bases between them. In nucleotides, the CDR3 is TGCGCCACCCGAGGAGCTCGGCGGGGAAGCTCCTACGAGCAGTACTTC. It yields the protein CATRGARRGSSYEQYF.

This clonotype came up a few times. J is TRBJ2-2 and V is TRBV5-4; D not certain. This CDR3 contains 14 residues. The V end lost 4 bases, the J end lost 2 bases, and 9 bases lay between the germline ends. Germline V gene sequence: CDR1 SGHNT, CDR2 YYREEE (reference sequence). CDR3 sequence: CASSPRTNTGELFF. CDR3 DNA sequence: TGTGCCAGCAGCCCAAGGACCAACACCGGGGAGCTGTTTTTT.

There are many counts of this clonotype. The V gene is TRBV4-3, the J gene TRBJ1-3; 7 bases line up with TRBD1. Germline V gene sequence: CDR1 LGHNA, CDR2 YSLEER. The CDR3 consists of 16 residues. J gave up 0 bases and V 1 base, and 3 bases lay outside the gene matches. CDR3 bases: TGCGCCAGCAGCCAAGCGGGGGACAGCTCTGGAAACACCATATATTTT. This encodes CASSQAGDSSGNTIYF.

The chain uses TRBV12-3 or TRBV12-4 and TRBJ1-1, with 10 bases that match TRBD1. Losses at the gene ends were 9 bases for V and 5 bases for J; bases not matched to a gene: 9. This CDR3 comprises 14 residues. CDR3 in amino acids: CASGTGARVTEAFF. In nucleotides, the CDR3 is TGTGCCAGTGGGACAGGGGCCCGGGTAACTGAAGCTTTCTTT.

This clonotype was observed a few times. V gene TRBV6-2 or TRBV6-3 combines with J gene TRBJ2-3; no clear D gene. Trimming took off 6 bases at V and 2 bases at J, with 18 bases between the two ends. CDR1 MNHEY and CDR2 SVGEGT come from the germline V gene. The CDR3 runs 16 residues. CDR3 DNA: TGTGCCAGCAGCCCCGACTCCGAAAGACTCACAGATACGCAGTATTTT. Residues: CASSPDSERLTDTQYF.

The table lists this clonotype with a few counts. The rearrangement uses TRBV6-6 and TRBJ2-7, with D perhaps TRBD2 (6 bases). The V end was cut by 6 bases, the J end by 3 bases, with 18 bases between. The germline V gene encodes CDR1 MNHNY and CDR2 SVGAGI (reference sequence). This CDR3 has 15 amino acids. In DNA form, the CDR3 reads TGTGCCAGCAGAAAGGCACTAGCCGAAAACTACGAGCAGTACTTC. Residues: CASRKALAENYEQYF.

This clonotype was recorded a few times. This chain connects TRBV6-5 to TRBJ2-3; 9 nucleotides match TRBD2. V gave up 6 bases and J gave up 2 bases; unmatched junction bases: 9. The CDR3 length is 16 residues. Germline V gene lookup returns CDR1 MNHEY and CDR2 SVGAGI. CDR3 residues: CASSRSAGGNTDTQYF. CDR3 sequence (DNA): TGTGCCAGCAGCCGCTCAGCGGGAGGAAACACAGATACGCAGTATTTT.

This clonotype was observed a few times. The chain's CDR3 is CASRTPGQPQHF. The CDR3 DNA is TGTGCCAGCCGGACACCAGGACAGCCCCAGCATTTT. J is TRBJ1-5 and V is TRBV27; D perhaps matches TRBD1 (5 bases). V shed 8 bases and J shed 7 bases, with 12 bases lying between them. The CDR3 length is 12 residues. Germline CDR1 and CDR2: MNHEY and SMNVEV (reference sequence).

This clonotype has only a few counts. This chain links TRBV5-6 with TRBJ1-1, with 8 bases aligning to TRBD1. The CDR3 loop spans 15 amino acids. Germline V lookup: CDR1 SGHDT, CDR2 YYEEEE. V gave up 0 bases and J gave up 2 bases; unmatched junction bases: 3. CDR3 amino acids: CASSLGTGSNTEAFF. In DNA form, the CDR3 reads TGTGCCAGCAGCTTGGGGACAGGGAGTAACACTGAAGCTTTCTTT.

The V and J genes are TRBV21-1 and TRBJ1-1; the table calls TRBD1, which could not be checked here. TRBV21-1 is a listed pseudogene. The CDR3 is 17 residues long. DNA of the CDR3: TGTGCCAGCAGCAACTTTCCCCTACAGGGCTTACTTTTTGAAGCTTTCTTT. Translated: CASSNFPLQGLLFEAFF.

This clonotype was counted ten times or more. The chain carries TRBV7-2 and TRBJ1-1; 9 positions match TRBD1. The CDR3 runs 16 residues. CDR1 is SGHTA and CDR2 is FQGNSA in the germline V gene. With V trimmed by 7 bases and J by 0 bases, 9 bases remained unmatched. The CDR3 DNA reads TGTGCCAGCAACGCCCCCGGGACAGGGCTGAACACTGAAGCTTTCTTT. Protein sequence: CASNAPGTGLNTEAFF.

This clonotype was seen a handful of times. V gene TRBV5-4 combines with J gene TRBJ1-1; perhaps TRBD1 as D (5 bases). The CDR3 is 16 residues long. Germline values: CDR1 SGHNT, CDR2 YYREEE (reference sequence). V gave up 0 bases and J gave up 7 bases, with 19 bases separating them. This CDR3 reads CASSLAGQGAVSEAFF. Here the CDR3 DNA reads TGTGCCAGCAGCTTGGCCGGGCAAGGGGCGGTCAGTGAAGCTTTCTTT.

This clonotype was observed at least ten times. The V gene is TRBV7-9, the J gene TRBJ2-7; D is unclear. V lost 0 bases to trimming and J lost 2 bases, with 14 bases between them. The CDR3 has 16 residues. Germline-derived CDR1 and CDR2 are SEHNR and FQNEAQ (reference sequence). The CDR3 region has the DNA TGTGCCAGCAGCTTAGCTGCAGGCGTTCAACCCTACGAGCAGTACTTC. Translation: CASSLAAGVQPYEQYF.

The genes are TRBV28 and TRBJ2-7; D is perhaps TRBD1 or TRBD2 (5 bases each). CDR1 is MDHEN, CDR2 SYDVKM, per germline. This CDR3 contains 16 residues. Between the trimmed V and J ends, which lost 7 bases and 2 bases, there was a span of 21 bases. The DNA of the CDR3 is TGTGCCAGCAATCCGGGACCCCCAGAGGGTACCTACGAGCAGTACTTC. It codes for CASNPGPPEGTYEQYF.

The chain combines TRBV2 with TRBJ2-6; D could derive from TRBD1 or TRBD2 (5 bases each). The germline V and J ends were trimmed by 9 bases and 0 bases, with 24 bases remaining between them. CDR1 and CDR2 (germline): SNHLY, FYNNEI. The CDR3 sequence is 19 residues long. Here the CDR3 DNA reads TGTGCCAGTAGTATCCACCGGGACGGCGCTACCTCTGGGGCCAACGTCCTGACTTTC. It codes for CASSIHRDGATSGANVLTF.

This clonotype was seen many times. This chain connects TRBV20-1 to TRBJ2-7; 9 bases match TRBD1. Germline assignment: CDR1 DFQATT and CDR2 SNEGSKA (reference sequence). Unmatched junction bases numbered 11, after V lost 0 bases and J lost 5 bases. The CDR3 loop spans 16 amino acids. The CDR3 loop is CSARDRYRDRVHEQYF. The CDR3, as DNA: TGCAGTGCTAGAGATAGGTACCGGGACAGGGTCCACGAGCAGTACTTC.

The CDR3 region is CASSPLAGNTEAFF. The CDR3 DNA reads as TGTGCCAGCTCACCACTAGCAGGGAACACTGAAGCTTTCTTT. The chain is built from TRBV18 and TRBJ1-1; D call uncertain. Trimming pared 1 base from V and 1 base from J, leaving 7 bases between. Germline CDR1 KGHSH, CDR2 LQKENI. The CDR3 is 14 residues long.

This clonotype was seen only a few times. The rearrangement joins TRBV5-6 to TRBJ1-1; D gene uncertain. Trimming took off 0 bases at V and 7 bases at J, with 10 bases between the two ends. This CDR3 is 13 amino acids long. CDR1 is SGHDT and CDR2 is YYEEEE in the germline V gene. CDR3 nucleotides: TGTGCCAGCAGCTTGGACGGGAGGCTTGAAGCTTTCTTT. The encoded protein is CASSLDGRLEAFF.

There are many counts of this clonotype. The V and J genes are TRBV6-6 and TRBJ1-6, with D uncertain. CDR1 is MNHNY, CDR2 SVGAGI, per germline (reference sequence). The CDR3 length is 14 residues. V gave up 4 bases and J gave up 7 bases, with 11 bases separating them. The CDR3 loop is CASSFDTLNSPLHF. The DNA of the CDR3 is TGTGCCAGCAGTTTCGACACATTAAATTCACCCCTCCACTTT.